This section outlines one T cell receptor beta chain sequence together with its context. Its antigen is still unknown. As defined, naive CD8 cells were CD45RO-negative and positively selected for CCR7, with terminally differentiated effector memory CD45RA+ cells excluded. Caucasian adults residing in Nashville, Tennessee made up all the donors. CDR3 length equals 15 residues. The ends were cut back, 4 bases at V and 4 bases at J, with 16 bases in the middle. Germline CDR1 reads SNHLY; CDR2 reads FYNNEI. The repertoire was sequenced with immunoSEQ multiplex PCR; TCRdb's copy has only in-frame clones and lacks some. Of millions of clones listed, more than 85% are singletons. This specimen comes from a study of shared clonotypes between healthy human individuals. Study-wide findings and caveats: An anticipated effect of sequencing depth on clonotype sharing among donors was recognized. Naive subsets generally had larger estimated richness than memory subsets.

What was sequenced was naive CD8+ T cells from PBMCs. This TCR was sampled from a young man in good health. Some clones in this sample may be carry-over from other donors' samples. The gene calls are TRBV2 and TRBJ1-1; D may be TRBD1 (5 bases). DNA for the CDR3: TGTGCCAGCAGTGTAGGGGTAATCGAGAGCACTGAAGCTTTCTTT. Its translation: CASSVGVIESTEAFF. The full variable domain, completed using reference TRBV2 and TRBJ1-1, is EPEVTQTPSHQVTQMGQEVILRCVPISNHLYFYWYRQILGQKVEFLVSFYNNEISEKSEIFDDQFSVERPDGSNFTLKIRSTKLEDSAMYFCASSVGVIESTEAFFGQGTRLTVV.